The 10 T cell receptor beta chains below were found in one sample sequenced in a study of blood T cells in healthy people across ages. A second roughly 7 to 12 cycle PCR used barcoded and J-beta primers. MiXCR was run by TCRdb on the 5' RACE reads, yielding one entry per CDR3 protein. The sample yields fewer than 900,000 distinct CDR3 sequences, about 37% seen once. The source material was blood. The receptor set was obtained from a man between 18 and 29 years old in good health.

This clonotype was observed a handful of times. The chain couples TRBV12-3 or TRBV12-4 to TRBJ1-5; D unresolved. This CDR3 is 15 amino acids long. Trimming took 2 bases from V and 6 from J, leaving 14 bases between them. The CDR3 coding sequence is TGTGCCAGCAGTTTAAAGCTATCGTGGGGTCAGCCCCAGCATTTT. Its translation is CASSLKLSWGQPQHF.

J is TRBJ2-5 and V is TRBV9; TRBD2 agrees at 7 bases. The CDR3 extends over 15 amino acids. Germline V gene sequence: CDR1 SGDLS, CDR2 YYNGEE. V gave up 0 bases and J gave up 3 bases; unmatched junction bases: 5. CDR3 bases: TGTGCCAGCAGCGTAGGGACTAGTTTAAAAGAGACCCAGTACTTC. Translating it yields CASSVGTSLKETQYF.

The rearrangement uses TRBV28 and TRBJ2-5; no definite D call. Trimming removed 5 bases from V and 3 bases from J, with 10 bases in between. This CDR3 contains 13 residues. CDR1 MDHEN and CDR2 SYDVKM come from the germline V gene. In DNA, the CDR3 is TGTGCCAGCAGTAAGGTGTGGGAAGAGACCCAGTACTTC. The encoded protein is CASSKVWEETQYF.

The table lists this clonotype with many counts. The rearrangement joins TRBV2 to TRBJ2-1; 9 nucleotides align to TRBD2. CDR3 size: 15 residues. V lost 3 bases and J lost 6; bases outside the gene matches: 6. Germline values: CDR1 SNHLY, CDR2 FYNNEI. The DNA of the CDR3 is TGTGCCAGCAGTGATTCTAGCGGGGTTGTCAATGAGCAGTTCTTC. Amino acids: CASSDSSGVVNEQFF. The full variable domain, with the rest looked up from reference TRBV2 and TRBJ2-1, is EPEVTQTPSHQVTQMGQEVILRCVPISNHLYFYWYRQILGQKVEFLVSFYNNEISEKSEIFDDQFSVERPDGSNFTLKIRSTKLEDSAMYFCASSDSSGVVNEQFFGPGTRLTVL.

This clonotype was observed a few times. The chain joins TRBV20-1 to TRBJ1-1, with a tentative D call TRBD1 (5 bases). CDR1 is DFQATT and CDR2 is SNEGSKA in the germline V gene (reference sequence). CDR3 size: 10 residues. The DNA for the CDR3 is TGCCGGGGCCACCACCCTGAAGCTTTCTTT. Its protein is CRGHHPEAFF.

With respect to this clonotype: This sequence may be a read error, since a much larger clone differs from it by one base. The genes are TRBV9 and TRBJ2-3, with no clear D. The germline CDR1 and CDR2 sequences are SGDLS and YYNGEE. V was cut by 4 bases and J by 0 bases, with 12 bases left in between. The CDR3 totals 15 residues. This CDR3 reads CASSIEVGSTDTQYF. CDR3 in DNA: TGTGCCAGCAGCATAGAAGTCGGGAGCACAGATACGCAGTATTTT.

This clonotype was detected a few times. The J gene is TRBJ1-6, the V gene TRBV12-3 or TRBV12-4; TRBD1 aligns across 7 bases. J gave up 8 bases and V 3 bases, and 10 bases lay outside the gene matches. The CDR3 runs to 16 residues. The CDR3 region is CASSLGTDPRDSPLHF. In nucleotides, the CDR3 is TGTGCCAGCAGTTTGGGGACAGACCCTCGGGATTCACCCCTCCACTTT.

The CDR3 sequence: CASSQDASGYDEQFF. The CDR3 nucleotides are TGTGCCAGCAGCCAAGATGCCTCAGGGTATGACGAGCAGTTCTTC. This chain links TRBV3-1 with TRBJ2-1; a possible D gene is TRBD1 (5 bases). Looked up from germline, CDR1 is LGHDT and CDR2 is YNNKEL (reference sequence). V shed 0 bases and J shed 10 bases, with 16 bases lying between them. CDR3 size: 15 residues.

This clonotype was observed many times. The V and J genes are TRBV6-6 and TRBJ2-7; D is undetermined. V was cut by 10 bases and J by 3 bases, with 16 bases left in between. Germline CDR1 and CDR2: MNHNY and SVGAGI (reference sequence). The CDR3 consists of 13 residues. The CDR3 nucleotides are TGTGCCACCGCCGCGGCAGCCTTCTACGAGCAGTACTTC. It codes for CATAAAAFYEQYF.

This rearrangement joins TRBV6-2 or TRBV6-3 to TRBJ1-6, with a possible D match to TRBD1 (6 bases). Trimming cost V 5 bases and J 7 bases, with 15 bases left between them. The V gene's germline CDR1 is MNHEY and CDR2 SVGEGT. The CDR3 is 15 residues long. CDR3 in amino acids: CASSRDNTVNSPLHF. The CDR3 DNA reads TGTGCCAGCAGTCGGGACAATACCGTCAATTCACCCCTCCACTTT.